Here is one TCR beta chain with its context. These data belong to a study of blood T cell repertoires in COVID-19. Study in general: Donors in the United States, Italy and Spain gave samples during acute or convalescent COVID-19.

The V gene lost 1 base and the J gene lost 11 bases, with 8 bases spanning the gap. This CDR3 spans 11 amino acids. In Seattle, patients joined the study during active infection and were tracked longitudinally. Generated by immunoSEQ multiplex PCR, the TCRdb table keeps only in-frame clones and is missing some. The sample records roughly 290,000 clones, approximately 83% being singletons. The chain recombines TRBV12-3 or TRBV12-4 with TRBJ1-1; D gene uncertain. The source of this sequence is a person aged 70 to 85 with COVID-19, enrolled during active disease. Input material: peripheral blood. CDR3 in DNA: TGTGCCAGCAGTTTAGGAGCGTCCGCTTTCTTT. Protein sequence: CASSLGASAFF.